This T cell receptor (beta chain) was captured in a study of blood T cell repertoires in COVID-19. Study background: Donors in the United States, Italy and Spain gave samples during acute or convalescent COVID-19.

Per germline, CDR1 MNHEY and CDR2 SVGEGT. This CDR3 spans 18 amino acids. V was pared by 3 bases and J by 5 bases, with 16 bases of the junction left unmatched. Authors' data handling: Amplification from reference gene primers served as the basis for estimated nucleated cell counts. Generated by immunoSEQ multiplex PCR, the TCRdb table keeps only in-frame clones and is missing some. That table supplies the V and J calls and clone size; D and trimming were determined from the DNA. The sample holds 100,000 to 150,000 clones, roughly 74% seen once. The chain links TRBV6-2 or TRBV6-3 to TRBJ1-5; TRBD1 matches 7 bases. Sequencing was done on a sample of peripheral blood. The origin of this receptor is a man in his 60s with acute or convalescent COVID-19. CDR3 bases: TGTGCCAGCAGTTATGAGATCGGCCTGACAGGGTGGGATCAGCCCCAGCATTTT. Encoded protein: CASSYEIGLTGWDQPQHF.